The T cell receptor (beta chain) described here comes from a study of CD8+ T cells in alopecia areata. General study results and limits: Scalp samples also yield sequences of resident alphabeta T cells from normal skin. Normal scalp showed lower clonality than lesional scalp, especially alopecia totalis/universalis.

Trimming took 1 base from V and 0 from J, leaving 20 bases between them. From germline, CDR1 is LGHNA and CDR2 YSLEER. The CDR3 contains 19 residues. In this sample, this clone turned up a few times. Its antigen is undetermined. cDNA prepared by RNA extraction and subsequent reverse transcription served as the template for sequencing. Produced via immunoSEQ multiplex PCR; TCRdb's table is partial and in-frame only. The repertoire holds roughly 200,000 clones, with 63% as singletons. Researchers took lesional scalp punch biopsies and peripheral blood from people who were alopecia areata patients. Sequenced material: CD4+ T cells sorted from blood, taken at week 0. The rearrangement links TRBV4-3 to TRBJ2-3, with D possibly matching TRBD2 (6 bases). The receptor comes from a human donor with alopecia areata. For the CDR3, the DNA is TGCGCCAGCAGCCAAGGGGCCCGGACAAAGGGACTGAGCACAGATACGCAGTATTTT. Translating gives CASSQGARTKGLSTDTQYF.